This T cell receptor (beta chain) was found in a study of CD8+ T cells in alopecia areata. Germline V lookup: CDR1 MGHDK, CDR2 SYGVNS. This CDR3 is built from 15 residues. Between the trimmed V and J ends, which lost 1 base and 5 bases, there was a span of 11 bases. Treatment of the sample: oral pan-JAK inhibitor, 5-10 mg twice daily. Collection of lesional scalp punch biopsies and peripheral blood was performed in alopecia areata patients. Following extraction, RNA underwent reverse transcription to cDNA, which served as the sequencing template. Profiling relied on immunoSEQ multiplex PCR, and the TCRdb table lists in-frame clones only, not all of them. The profile shows nearly 110,000 clones, 84% of them singletons. This clone has a handful of counts.

J is TRBJ2-2 and V is TRBV25-1; a weak D match, TRBD2 (5 bases). This sample comprised CD8+ T cells sorted from blood, obtained at week 24, from a patient treated with tofacitinib. The receptor comes from a human donor with alopecia areata. The CDR3 DNA is TGTGCCAGCAGTGAATCAAGCAGAGGGACCGGGGAGCTGTTTTTT. Protein product: CASSESSRGTGELFF.